This T cell receptor (beta chain) was recovered during a study of shared clonotypes between healthy human individuals. The assay was immunoSEQ multiplex PCR, and TCRdb's table has in-frame clones only and misses some. The table records about 2 million clones, roughly 96% of them present only once. CDR3 length: 11 residues. Germline CDR1 reads SEHNR; CDR2 reads FQNEAQ (reference sequence). Trimming took 3 bases from V and 6 from J, leaving 2 bases between them. In the case of this clone: Its target is unknown. A much larger clonotype is one base distant, so this may be a read error. The identical CDR3 is also encoded by other nucleotide sequences in the sample.

Study results and limitations: Limited genetic and exposure-history diversity came from having few donors.

The receptor's source is a man aged 18 to 30 in good health. The V and J genes are TRBV7-9 and TRBJ2-2; no firm D call. The source material was naive CD4+ T cells sorted from blood. Subset given: CD45RA+ positively selected. The CDR3 DNA follows: TGTGCCAGCAGCTTGGCCGGGGAGCTGTTTTTT. Amino acid sequence: CASSLAGELFF.